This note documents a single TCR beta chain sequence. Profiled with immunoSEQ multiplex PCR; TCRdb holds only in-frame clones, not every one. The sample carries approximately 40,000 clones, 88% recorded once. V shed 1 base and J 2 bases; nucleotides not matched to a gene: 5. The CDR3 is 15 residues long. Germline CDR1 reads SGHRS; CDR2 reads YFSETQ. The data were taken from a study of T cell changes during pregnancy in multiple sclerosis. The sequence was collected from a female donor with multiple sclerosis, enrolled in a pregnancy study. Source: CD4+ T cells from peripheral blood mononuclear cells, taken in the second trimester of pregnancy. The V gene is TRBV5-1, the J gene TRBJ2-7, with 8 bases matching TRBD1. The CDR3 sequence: CASSLFQGAPYEQYF. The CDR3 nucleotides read TGCGCCAGCAGCTTGTTCCAGGGGGCCCCCTACGAGCAGTACTTC.